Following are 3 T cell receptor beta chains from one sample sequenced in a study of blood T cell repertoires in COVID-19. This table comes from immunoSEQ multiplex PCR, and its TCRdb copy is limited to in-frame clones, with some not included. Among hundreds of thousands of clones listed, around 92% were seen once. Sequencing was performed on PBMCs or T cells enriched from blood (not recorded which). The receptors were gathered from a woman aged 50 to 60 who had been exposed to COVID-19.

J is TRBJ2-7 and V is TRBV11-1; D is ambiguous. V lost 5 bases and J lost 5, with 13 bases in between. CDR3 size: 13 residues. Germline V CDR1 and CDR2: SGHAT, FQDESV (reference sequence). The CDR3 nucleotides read TGTGCCAGCAGCCCCATCCCCATCCACGAGCAGTACTTC. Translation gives CASSPIPIHEQYF.

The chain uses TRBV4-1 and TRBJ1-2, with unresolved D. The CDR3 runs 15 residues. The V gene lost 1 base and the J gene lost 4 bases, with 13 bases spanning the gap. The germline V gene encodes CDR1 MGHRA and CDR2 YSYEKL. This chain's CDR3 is CASSQASGVFYGYTF. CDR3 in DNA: TGCGCCAGCAGCCAAGCTTCCGGGGTCTTCTATGGCTACACCTTC.

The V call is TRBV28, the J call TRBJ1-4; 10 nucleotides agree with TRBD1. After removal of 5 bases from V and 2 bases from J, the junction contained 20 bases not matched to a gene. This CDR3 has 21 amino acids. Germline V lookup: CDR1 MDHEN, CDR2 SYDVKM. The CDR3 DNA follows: TGTGCCAGCAGTCCTTTTCCGGTCCGGGACAGGGGATTCTTGACTAATGAAAAACTGTTTTTT. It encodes CASSPFPVRDRGFLTNEKLFF.